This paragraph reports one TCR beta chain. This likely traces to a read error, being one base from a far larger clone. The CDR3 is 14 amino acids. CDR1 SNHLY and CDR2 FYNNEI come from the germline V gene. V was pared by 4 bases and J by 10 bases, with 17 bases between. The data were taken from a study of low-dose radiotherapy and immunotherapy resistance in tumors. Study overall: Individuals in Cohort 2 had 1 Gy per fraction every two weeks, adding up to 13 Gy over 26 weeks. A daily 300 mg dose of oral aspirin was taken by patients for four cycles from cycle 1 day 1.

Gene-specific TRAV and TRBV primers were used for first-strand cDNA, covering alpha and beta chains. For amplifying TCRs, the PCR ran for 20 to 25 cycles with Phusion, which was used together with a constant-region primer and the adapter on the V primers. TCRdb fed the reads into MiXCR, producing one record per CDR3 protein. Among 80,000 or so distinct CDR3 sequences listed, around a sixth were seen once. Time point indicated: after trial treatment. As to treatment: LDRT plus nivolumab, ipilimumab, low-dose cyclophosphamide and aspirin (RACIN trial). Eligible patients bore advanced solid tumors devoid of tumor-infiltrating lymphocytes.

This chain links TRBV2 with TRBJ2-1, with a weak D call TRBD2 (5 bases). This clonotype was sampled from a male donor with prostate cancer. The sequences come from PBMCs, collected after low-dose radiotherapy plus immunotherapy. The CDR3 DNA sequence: TGTGCCAGCAGTGGGGGAGCACTATCCTACGAGCAGTTCTTC. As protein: CASSGGALSYEQFF. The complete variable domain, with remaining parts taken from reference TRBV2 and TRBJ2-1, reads EPEVTQTPSHQVTQMGQEVILRCVPISNHLYFYWYRQILGQKVEFLVSFYNNEISEKSEIFDDQFSVERPDGSNFTLKIRSTKLEDSAMYFCASSGGALSYEQFFGPGTRLTVL.